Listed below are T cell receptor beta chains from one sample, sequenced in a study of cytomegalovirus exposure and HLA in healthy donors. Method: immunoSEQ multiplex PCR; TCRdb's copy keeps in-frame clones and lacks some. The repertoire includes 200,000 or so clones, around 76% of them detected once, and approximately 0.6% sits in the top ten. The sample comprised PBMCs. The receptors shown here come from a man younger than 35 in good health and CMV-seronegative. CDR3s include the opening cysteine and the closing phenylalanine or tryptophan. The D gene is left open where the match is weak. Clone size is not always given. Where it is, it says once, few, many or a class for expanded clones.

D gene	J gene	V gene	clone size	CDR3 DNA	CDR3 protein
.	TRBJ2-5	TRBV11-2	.	TGTGCCAGCAGCCTGGGGCCCCAAGAGACCCAGTACTTC	CASSLGPQETQYF
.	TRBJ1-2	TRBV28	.	TGTGCCAGCAGTTCAGGGGACGGTCCCTATGGCTACACCTTC	CASSSGDGPYGYTF
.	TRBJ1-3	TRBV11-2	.	TGTGCCAGCAGCTTAAGGAGCTCTGGAAACACCATATATTTT	CASSLRSSGNTIYF
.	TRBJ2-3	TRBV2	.	TGTGCCAGCAGTGAGTTACAGGGCACAAATACGCAGTATTTT	CASSELQGTNTQYF
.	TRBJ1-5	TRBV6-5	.	TGTGCCACCAGGCCAGGGAAAGGCAATCAGCCCCAGCATTTT	CATRPGKGNQPQHF
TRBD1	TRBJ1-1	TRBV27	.	TGTGCCAGCAGTTCGGGACAGCGGAACACTGAAGCTTTCTTT	CASSSGQRNTEAFF
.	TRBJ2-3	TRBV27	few	TGTGCCAGCAGCCCGACAGCCGCTAGCACAGATACGCAGTATTTT	CASSPTAASTDTQYF
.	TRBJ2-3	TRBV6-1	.	TGTGCCAGCAGTGAATTTACTAGCACAGATACGCAGTATTTT	CASSEFTSTDTQYF
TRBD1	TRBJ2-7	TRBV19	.	TGTGCCAGTAGTACACGTTACCAGGGGGTGGGAGAGCAGTACTTC	CASSTRYQGVGEQYF
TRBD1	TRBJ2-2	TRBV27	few	TGTGCCAGCAGTCCGCTGACAGGGGACCTCACCGGGGAGCTGTTTTTT	CASSPLTGDLTGELFF
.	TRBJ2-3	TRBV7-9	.	TGTGCCAGCAGCTTAACGTCGGGCACAGATACGCAGTATTTT	CASSLTSGTDTQYF
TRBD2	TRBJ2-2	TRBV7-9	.	TGTGCCAGCAGCTTAGCGCAGACTAGCCTCCCCGGGGAGCTGTTTTTT	CASSLAQTSLPGELFF
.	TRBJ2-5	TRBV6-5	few	TGTGCCAGCAGGAACAGGGAATTCTCGGAGACCCAGTACTTC	CASRNREFSETQYF
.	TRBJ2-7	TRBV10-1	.	TGCGCCAGCAGTCCCGGGACTCCTCCCGAGCAGTACTTC	CASSPGTPPEQYF
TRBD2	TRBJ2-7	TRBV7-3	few	TGTGCCAGCAGCTTAATGGCTAGCGGGTACTACGAGCAGTACTTC	CASSLMASGYYEQYF
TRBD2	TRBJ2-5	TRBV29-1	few	TGCAGCGTTCACCTTCCGGCGGGAGCGGAAGAGACCCAGTACTTC	CSVHLPAGAEETQYF
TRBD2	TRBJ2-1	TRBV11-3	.	TGTGCCAGCAGCGCGCGGGGGTTCAATGAGCAGTTCTTC	CASSARGFNEQFF
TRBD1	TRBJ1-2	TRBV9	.	TGTGCCAGCAGCCCTACTACAGGGGTTTTGAATGGCTACACCTTC	CASSPTTGVLNGYTF